This TCR beta chain appears in the sequencing data of a study of blood T cells in healthy people across ages. Aged roughly 6 to 95, donors were systemically healthy Caucasians from Russia. Each donor's blood draw was 8.5 to 10 milliliters of peripheral blood. Isolation recovered at least 6.5 million PBMCs from every sample. The CDR3 totals 15 residues. Germline CDR1 reads SGHTA; CDR2 reads FQGNSA. Unmatched junction bases numbered 4, after V lost 1 base and J lost 6 bases. A second PCR of roughly 7 to 11 cycles used a sample-barcoded 5' primer and a J-beta primer mix. Each cDNA molecule carried a tag from a template-switch adaptor that contained 12 random nucleotides. TCRdb independently ran MiXCR on the 5' RACE reads; one entry per CDR3 protein. Found here are 1.4 million or so distinct CDR3 sequences, 35% to 45% of them singletons; the top ten hold around 4%.

Sample: blood. The clonotype was recovered from a woman under 30 in good health. The V and J genes are TRBV7-2 and TRBJ1-5, with 9 bases identical to TRBD1. This CDR3 is CASSLVGQGFQPQHF. The CDR3 DNA sequence: TGTGCCAGCAGCTTAGTGGGACAGGGTTTTCAGCCCCAGCATTTT. The whole variable domain, filled in from reference TRBV7-2 and TRBJ1-5, reads GAGVSQSPSNKVTEKGKDVELRCDPISGHTALYWYRQSLGQGLEFLIYFQGNSAPDKSGLPSDRFSAERTGGSVSTLTIQRTQQEDSAVYLCASSLVGQGFQPQHFGDGTRLSIL.